This T cell receptor beta chain was identified in a study of T cell responses to AZD1222 COVID-19 vaccine. Repertoires were generated with immunoSEQ multiplex PCR, while TCRdb's copy carries only in-frame clones and drops some. In the table there are tens of thousands of clones, roughly 89% of which are singletons. Per germline, CDR1 SGHTA and CDR2 FQGNSA. The CDR3 is 16 amino acids. With V trimmed by 2 bases and J by 5 bases, 10 bases remained unmatched. A remark on this clone: Its antigen remains unknown.

Findings of the study overall: CD4 TCRs linked to vaccination spanned spike, dominating at 160-218 and 743-854. Only a handful of AZD1222 recipients tested seropositive at baseline. Donor demographics were predominantly white British with a female majority; clonal diversity may be underestimated. Spike-specific TCR breadth and depth grew following two AZD1222 doses.

The rearrangement links TRBV7-2 to TRBJ2-5; 8 nucleotides agree with TRBD2. Sequences were derived from peripheral blood, sampled 28 days after the second AZD1222 dose. This receptor was taken from an adult who received the AZD1222 COVID-19 vaccine. The CDR3 bases are TGTGCCAGCAGCTTACCGACCCCGGGGGGGAGGGAGACCCAGTACTTC. It specifies CASSLPTPGGRETQYF.